This record covers a single TCR beta chain. Its specificity is unknown. This sample stems from a study of blood T cells in healthy people across ages. The study's findings and limits: Getting older went along with TCR beta diversity per million T cells dropping roughly linearly.

A second PCR, run for roughly 7 to 12 cycles, used a sample-barcoded 5' primer plus a J-beta primer mix. TCRdb used MiXCR to reprocess the 5' RACE reads, holding one entry per CDR3 protein. This sample has 700,000 to 950,000 distinct CDR3 sequences, with around 40% found just once. The TCR originated in a woman aged 60-75 years in good health. Sequencing was performed on blood.

CDR3 in amino acids: CASSESGRDGYTF. CDR3 bases: TGCGCCAGCAGTGAGTCTGGACGTGATGGCTACACCTTC. The chain is built from TRBV10-1 and TRBJ1-2; D not certain. From germline, CDR1 is WNHNN and CDR2 SYGVQD (reference sequence). The V and J ends lost 0 bases and 6 bases respectively, with 8 bases between them. There are 13 residues in the CDR3.